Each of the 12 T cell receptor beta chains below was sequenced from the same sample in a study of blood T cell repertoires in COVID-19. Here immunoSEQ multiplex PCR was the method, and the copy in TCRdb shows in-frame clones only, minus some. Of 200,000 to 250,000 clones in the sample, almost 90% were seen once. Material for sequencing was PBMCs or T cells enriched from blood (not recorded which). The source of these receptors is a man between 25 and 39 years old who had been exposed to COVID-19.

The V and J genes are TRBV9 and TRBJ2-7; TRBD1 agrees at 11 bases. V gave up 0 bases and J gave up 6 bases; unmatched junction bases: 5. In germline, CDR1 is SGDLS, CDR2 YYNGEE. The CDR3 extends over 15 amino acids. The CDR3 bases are TGTGCCAGCAGCGTAGGGACAGGGGGCTTCGGCGAGCAGTACTTC. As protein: CASSVGTGGFGEQYF.

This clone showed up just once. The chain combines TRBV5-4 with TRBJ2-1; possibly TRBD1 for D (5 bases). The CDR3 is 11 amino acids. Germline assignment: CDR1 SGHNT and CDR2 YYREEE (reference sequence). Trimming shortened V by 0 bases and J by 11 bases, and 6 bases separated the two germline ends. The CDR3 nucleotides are TGTGCCAGCAGCTTGGGACAGCAGCAGTTCTTC. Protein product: CASSLGQQQFF.

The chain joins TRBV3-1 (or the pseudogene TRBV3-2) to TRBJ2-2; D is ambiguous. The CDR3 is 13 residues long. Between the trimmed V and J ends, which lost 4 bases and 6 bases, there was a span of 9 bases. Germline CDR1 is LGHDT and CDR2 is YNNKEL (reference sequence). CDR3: CASSPVDSGELFF. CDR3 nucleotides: TGTGCCAGCAGCCCTGTCGACTCCGGGGAGCTGTTTTTT.

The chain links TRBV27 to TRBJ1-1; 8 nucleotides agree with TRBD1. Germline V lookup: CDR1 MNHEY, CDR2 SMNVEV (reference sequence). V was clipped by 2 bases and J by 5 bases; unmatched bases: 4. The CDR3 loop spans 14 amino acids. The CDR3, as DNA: TGTGCCAGCAGTTTAGACAGGGGTAGGACTGAAGCTTTCTTT. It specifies CASSLDRGRTEAFF.

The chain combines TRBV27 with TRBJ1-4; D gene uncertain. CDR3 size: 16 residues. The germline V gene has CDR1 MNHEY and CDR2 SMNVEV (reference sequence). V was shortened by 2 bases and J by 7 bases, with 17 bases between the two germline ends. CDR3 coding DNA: TGTGCCAGCAGTTTAAGTGCTCGGGAACTAGGTGAAAAACTGTTTTTT. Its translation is CASSLSARELGEKLFF.

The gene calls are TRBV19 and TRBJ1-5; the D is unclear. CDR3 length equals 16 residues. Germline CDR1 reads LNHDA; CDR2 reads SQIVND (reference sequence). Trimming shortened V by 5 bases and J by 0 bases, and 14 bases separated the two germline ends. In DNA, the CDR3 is TGTGCCAGTAGTTCGGTTTTCGGAGTTAGCAATCAGCCCCAGCATTTT. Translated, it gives CASSSVFGVSNQPQHF.

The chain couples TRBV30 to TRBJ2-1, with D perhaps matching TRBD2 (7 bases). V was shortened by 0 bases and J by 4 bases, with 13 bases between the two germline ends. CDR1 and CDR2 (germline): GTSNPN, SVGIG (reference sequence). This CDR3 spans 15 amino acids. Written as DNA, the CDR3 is TGTGCCTGGAGTGTAGGCGGGGGCCCATACAATGAGCAGTTCTTC. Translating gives CAWSVGGGPYNEQFF.

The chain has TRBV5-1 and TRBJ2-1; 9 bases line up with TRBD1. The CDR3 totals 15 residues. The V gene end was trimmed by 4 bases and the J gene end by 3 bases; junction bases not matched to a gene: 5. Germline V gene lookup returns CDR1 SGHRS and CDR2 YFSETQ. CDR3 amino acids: CASSQQGANYNEQFF. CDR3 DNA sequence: TGCGCCAGCAGCCAACAGGGGGCAAACTACAATGAGCAGTTCTTC.

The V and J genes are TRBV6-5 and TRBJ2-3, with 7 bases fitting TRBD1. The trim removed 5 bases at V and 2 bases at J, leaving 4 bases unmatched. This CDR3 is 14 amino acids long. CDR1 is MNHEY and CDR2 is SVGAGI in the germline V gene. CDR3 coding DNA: TGTGCCAGCAGTCAGGGGGATATCACAGATACGCAGTATTTT. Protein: CASSQGDITDTQYF.

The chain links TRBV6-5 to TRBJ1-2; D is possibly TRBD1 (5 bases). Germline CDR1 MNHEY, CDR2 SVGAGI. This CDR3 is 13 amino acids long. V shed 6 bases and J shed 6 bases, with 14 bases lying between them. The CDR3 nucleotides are TGTGCCAGCAGAAGCCATCAGGGTGATGGCTACACCTTC. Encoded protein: CASRSHQGDGYTF.

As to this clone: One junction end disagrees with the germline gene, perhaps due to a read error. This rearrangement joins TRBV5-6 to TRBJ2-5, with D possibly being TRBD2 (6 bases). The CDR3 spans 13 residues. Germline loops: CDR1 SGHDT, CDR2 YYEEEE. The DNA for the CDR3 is TGTGCCAGCAGCTTGGGGACTACACTAAAGGAGCACTTC. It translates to CASSLGTTLKEHF.

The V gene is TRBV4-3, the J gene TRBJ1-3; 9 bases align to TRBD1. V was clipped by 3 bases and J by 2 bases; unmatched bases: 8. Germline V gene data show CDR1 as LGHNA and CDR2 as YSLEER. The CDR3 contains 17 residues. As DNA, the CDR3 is TGCGCCAGCAGCCATGATTTGAACAGGGGGCCTGGAAACACCATATATTTT. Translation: CASSHDLNRGPGNTIYF.